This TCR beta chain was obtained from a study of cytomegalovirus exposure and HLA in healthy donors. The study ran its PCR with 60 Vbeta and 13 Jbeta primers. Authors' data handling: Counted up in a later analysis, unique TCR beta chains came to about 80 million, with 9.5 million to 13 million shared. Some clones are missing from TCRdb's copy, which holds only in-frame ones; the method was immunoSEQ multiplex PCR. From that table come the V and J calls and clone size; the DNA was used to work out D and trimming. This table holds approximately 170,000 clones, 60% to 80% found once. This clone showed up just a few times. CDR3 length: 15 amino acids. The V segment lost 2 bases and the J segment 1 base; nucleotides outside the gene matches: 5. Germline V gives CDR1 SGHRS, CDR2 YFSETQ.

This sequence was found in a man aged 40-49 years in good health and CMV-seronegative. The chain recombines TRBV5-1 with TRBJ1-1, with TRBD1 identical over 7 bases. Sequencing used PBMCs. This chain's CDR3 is CASSFWGQPNTEAFF. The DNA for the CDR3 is TGCGCCAGCAGCTTTTGGGGACAGCCGAACACTGAAGCTTTCTTT.